These T cell receptor beta chains were read from a single sample in a study of cytotoxic CD8 clonotypes in ibrutinib-treated CLL. Clones were read by immunoSEQ multiplex PCR, and TCRdb kept only the in-frame ones, dropping some. The sample holds about 130,000 clones, approximately 83% seen once. The sample in question was PBMCs, obtained after 24 months of ibrutinib treatment. These receptor sequences come from a human donor with chronic lymphocytic leukemia. The CDR3 runs from the conserved cysteine through the conserved F or W. A D gene is named only where the DNA matches it firmly. Rows may omit the clone size; those that give it use once, few, many or a size class.

d_call: TRBD1
clone_size: NA
v_call: TRBV7-8
j_call: TRBJ1-2
cdr3_nt: TGTGCCAGCAGCTTAGGTGGGACAGGGGGCTACTATGGCTACACCTTC
cdr3_aa: CASSLGGTGGYYGYTF

d_call: NA
clone_size: NA
v_call: TRBV30
j_call: TRBJ2-7
cdr3_nt: TGTGCCTGGGCGGCAGGGCCTATTTTGGGGCAGTACTTC
cdr3_aa: CAWAAGPILGQYF

d_call: NA
clone_size: NA
v_call: TRBV28
j_call: TRBJ1-3
cdr3_nt: TGTGCCAGCAGTTCAGGCTTAAAATCTGGAAACACCATATATTTT
cdr3_aa: CASSSGLKSGNTIYF

d_call: NA
clone_size: NA
v_call: TRBV7-9
j_call: TRBJ1-6
cdr3_nt: TGTGCCAGCAGCCGCGGGTCCTCCTATAATTCACCCCTCCACTTT
cdr3_aa: CASSRGSSYNSPLHF

d_call: TRBD1
clone_size: NA
v_call: TRBV5-1
j_call: TRBJ2-3
cdr3_nt: TGCGCCAGCAGCAGAAGACAGGGAGCCGCAGATACGCAGTATTTT
cdr3_aa: CASSRRQGAADTQYF

d_call: NA
clone_size: NA
v_call: TRBV4-3
j_call: TRBJ2-1
cdr3_nt: TGCGCCAGCAGCCAAGATTGGAATGAGCAGTTCTTC
cdr3_aa: CASSQDWNEQFF

d_call: TRBD1
clone_size: NA
v_call: TRBV5-1
j_call: TRBJ2-1
cdr3_nt: TGCGCCAGCAGCTGGACAGGGGTTGGCAATGAGCAGTTCTTC
cdr3_aa: CASSWTGVGNEQFF

d_call: TRBD1
clone_size: NA
v_call: TRBV5-8
j_call: TRBJ1-4
cdr3_nt: TGTGCCAGCAGCAGGACAGGGGGAGGTGAAAAACTGTTTTTT
cdr3_aa: CASSRTGGGEKLFF

d_call: NA
clone_size: NA
v_call: TRBV7-9
j_call: TRBJ2-6
cdr3_nt: TGTGCCAGCAGCTTAGTAAGCTCTGGGGCCAACGTCCTGACTTTC
cdr3_aa: CASSLVSSGANVLTF

d_call: TRBD1
clone_size: NA
v_call: TRBV5-1
j_call: TRBJ2-5
cdr3_nt: TGCGCCAGCAGCTTGGGCTCCGGGACAGGGGGCCGCCAAGAGACCCAGTACTTC
cdr3_aa: CASSLGSGTGGRQETQYF

d_call: NA
clone_size: NA
v_call: TRBV7-3
j_call: TRBJ2-2
cdr3_nt: TGTGCCAGCAGCTACGGCGGGGGCGACACCGGGGAGCTGTTTTTT
cdr3_aa: CASSYGGGDTGELFF

d_call: TRBD2
clone_size: NA
v_call: TRBV4-2
j_call: TRBJ2-2
cdr3_nt: TGTGCCAGCAGCCAAGAGCTAGCGGGAGACACCGGGGAGCTGTTTTTT
cdr3_aa: CASSQELAGDTGELFF

d_call: NA
clone_size: few
v_call: TRBV10-3
j_call: TRBJ2-7
cdr3_nt: TGTGCCATCAGTGAGTCTGCACTTGCCACCTACGAGCAGTACTTC
cdr3_aa: CAISESALATYEQYF

d_call: NA
clone_size: NA
v_call: TRBV29-1
j_call: TRBJ1-1
cdr3_nt: TGCAGCGCCAAGGGGTTCGGGGGCCTGACGAACACTGAAGCTTTCTTT
cdr3_aa: CSAKGFGGLTNTEAFF

d_call: NA
clone_size: once
v_call: TRBV6-6
j_call: TRBJ1-5
cdr3_nt: TGTGCCAGCAGTTACTCAGAGAGCAATCAGCCCCAGCATTTT
cdr3_aa: CASSYSESNQPQHF

d_call: NA
clone_size: NA
v_call: TRBV5-1
j_call: TRBJ2-1
cdr3_nt: TGCGCCAGCAGCTTGGCCGCACAGATGAACAATGAGCAGTTCTTC
cdr3_aa: CASSLAAQMNNEQFF

d_call: TRBD2
clone_size: NA
v_call: TRBV7-2
j_call: TRBJ2-3
cdr3_nt: TGTGCCAGCAGCGTTAGCGGGGGGCCTTCAGATACGCAGTATTTT
cdr3_aa: CASSVSGGPSDTQYF

d_call: NA
clone_size: NA
v_call: TRBV21-1
j_call: TRBJ2-2
cdr3_nt: TGTGCCAGCAGCAATCTGGGGCGAGCGAACACCGGGGAGCTGTTTTTT
cdr3_aa: CASSNLGRANTGELFF

d_call: NA
clone_size: once
v_call: TRBV5-5
j_call: TRBJ2-7
cdr3_nt: TGTGCCAGCAGCAAAGCGACAGTTACCTACGAGCAGTACTTC
cdr3_aa: CASSKATVTYEQYF

d_call: TRBD2
clone_size: NA
v_call: TRBV19
j_call: TRBJ2-2
cdr3_nt: TGTGCCAGTAGTATCGTTGGGACTAGCGGGGGGACCACCGGGGAGCTGTTTTTT
cdr3_aa: CASSIVGTSGGTTGELFF

d_call: NA
clone_size: NA
v_call: TRBV19
j_call: TRBJ1-5
cdr3_nt: TGTGCCAGTGACCGTAAGCCTTTCCGGACAGCTAGCAATCAGCCCCAGCATTTT
cdr3_aa: CASDRKPFRTASNQPQHF

d_call: NA
clone_size: once
v_call: TRBV7-2
j_call: TRBJ1-2
cdr3_nt: TGTGCCAGCAGCTTAAATGGGGTGGGTGGCTACACCTTC
cdr3_aa: CASSLNGVGGYTF